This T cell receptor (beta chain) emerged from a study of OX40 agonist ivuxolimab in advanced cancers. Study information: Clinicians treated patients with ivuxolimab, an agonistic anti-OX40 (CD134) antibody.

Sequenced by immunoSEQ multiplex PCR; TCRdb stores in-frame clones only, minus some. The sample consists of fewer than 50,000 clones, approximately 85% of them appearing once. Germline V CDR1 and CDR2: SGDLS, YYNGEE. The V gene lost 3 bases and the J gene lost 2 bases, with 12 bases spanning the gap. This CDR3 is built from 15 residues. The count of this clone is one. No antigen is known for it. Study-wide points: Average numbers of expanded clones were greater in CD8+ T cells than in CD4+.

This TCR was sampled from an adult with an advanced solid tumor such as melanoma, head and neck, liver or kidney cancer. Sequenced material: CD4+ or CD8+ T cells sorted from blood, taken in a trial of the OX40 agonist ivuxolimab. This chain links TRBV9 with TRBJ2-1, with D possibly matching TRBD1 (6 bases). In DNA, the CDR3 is TGTGCCAGCAGCGGAGGGGGAGCAACCTACAATGAGCAGTTCTTC. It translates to CASSGGGATYNEQFF.